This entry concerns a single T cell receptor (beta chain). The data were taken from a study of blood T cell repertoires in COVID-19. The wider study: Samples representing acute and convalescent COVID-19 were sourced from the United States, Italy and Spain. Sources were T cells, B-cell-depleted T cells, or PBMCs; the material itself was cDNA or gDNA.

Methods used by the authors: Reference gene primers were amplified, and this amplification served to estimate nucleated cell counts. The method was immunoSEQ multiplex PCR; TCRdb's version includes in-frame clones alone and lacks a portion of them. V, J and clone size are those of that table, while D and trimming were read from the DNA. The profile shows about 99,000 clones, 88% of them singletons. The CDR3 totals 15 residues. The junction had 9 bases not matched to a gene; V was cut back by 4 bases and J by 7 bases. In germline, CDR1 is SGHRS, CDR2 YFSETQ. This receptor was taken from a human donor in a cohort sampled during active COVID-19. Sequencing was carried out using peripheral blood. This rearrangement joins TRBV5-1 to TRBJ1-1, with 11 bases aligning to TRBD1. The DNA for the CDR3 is TGCGCCAGCAGCCCTTCGGACAGGGGGCTTGGTGAAGCTTTCTTT. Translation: CASSPSDRGLGEAFF. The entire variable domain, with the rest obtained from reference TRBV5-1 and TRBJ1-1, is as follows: KAGVTQTPRYLIKTRGQQVTLSCSPISGHRSVSWYQQTPGQGLQFLFEYFSETQRNKGNFPGRFSGRQFSNSRSEMNVSTLELGDSALYLCASSPSDRGLGEAFFGQGTRLTVV.